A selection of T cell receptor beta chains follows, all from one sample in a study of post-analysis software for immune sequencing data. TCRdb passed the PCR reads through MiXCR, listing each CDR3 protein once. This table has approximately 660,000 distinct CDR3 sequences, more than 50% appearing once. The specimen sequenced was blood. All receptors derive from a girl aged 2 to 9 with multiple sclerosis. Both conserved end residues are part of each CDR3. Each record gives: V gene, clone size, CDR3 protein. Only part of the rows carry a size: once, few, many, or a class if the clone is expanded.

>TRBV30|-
CAWSVVSYGYTF
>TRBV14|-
CASSQTRSEAFF
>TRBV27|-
CASSLTSGSPIYNEQFF
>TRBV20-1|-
CSARDQGESGYTF
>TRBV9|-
CASSVRDRENYGYTF
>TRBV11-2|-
CASSLLVGGEAETQYF
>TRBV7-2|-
CASSLVLLAGKETQYF
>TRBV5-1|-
CASSPGTYNEQYF
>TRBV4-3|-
CASSQEISKGYTF
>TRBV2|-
CASMDGSYNEQFF
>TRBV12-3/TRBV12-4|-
CASSFGATDTQYF
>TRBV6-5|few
CASRLRDNYGYTF
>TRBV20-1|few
CSAAHGSGRGDEQYF
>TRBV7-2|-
CASSFGPTSGTEETQYF
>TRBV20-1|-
CSARDGADYEQYF
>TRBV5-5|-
CASSYLPDTDSYEQYF
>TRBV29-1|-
CSVRGRVGYTF
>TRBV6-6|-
CASADPPTNEKLFF
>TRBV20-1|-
CSARGERWGDTDTQYF
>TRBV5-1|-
CASVIDGGSYNEQFF
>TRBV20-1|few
CSAYNSGGADTQYF
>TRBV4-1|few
CASSQDLNLNIQYF
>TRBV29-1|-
CSVVDRTYGYTF
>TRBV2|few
CASSGTAGTQYF
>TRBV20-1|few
CSAGGQTVTEQYF
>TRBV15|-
CATSRGDRGRGYTF
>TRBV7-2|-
CASSLLQGRHEQYF
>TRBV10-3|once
CAIKRERIDEQFF
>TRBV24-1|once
CATRESRGSYNEQFF
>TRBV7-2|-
CASSSGLMETQYF
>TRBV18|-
CASSPPGTEANYGYTF
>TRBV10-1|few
CASSGRSVSDRYYEQYF
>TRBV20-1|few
CSATTLKTDSNQPQHF
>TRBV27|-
CASSLYRNQPQHF
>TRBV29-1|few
CSVEGRGPQETQYF
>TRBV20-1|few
CSARRIDTQYF
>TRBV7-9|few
CASSPGTSGANYEQYF
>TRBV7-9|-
CASRNTGDEAFF
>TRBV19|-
CASSIPGRTDTQYF
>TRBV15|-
CATSRGKDSTFSGYTF